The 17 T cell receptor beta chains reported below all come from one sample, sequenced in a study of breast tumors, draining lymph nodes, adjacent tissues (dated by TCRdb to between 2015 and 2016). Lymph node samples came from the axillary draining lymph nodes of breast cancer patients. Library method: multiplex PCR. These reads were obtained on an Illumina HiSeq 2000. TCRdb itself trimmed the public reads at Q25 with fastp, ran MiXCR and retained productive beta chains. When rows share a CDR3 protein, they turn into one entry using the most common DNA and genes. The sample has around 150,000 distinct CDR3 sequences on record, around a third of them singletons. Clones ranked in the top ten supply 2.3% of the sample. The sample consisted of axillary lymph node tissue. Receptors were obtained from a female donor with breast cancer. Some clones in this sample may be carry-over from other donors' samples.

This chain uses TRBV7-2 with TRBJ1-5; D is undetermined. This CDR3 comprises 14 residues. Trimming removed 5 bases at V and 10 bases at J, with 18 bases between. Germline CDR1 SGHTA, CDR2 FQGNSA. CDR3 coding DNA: TGTGCCAGCAGCACGACCCGAGGAAAAGAACCCCAGCATTTT. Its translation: CASSTTRGKEPQHF.

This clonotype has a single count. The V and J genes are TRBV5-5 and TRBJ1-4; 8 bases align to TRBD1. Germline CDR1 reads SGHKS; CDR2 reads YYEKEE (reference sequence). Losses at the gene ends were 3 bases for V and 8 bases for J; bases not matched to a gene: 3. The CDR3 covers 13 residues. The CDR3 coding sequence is TGTGCCAGCAGCTCGGGACAGGCCGAAAAACTGTTTTTT. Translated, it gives CASSSGQAEKLFF.

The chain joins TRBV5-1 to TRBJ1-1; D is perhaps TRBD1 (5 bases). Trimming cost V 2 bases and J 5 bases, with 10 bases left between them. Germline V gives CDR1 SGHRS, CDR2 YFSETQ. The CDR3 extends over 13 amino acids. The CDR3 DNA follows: TGCGCCAGCAGCTTCCCGGGGCGGACTGAAGCTTTCTTT. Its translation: CASSFPGRTEAFF. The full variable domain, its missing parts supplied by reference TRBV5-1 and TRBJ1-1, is KAGVTQTPRYLIKTRGQQVTLSCSPISGHRSVSWYQQTPGQGLQFLFEYFSETQRNKGNFPGRFSGRQFSNSRSEMNVSTLELGDSALYLCASSFPGRTEAFFGQGTRLTVV.

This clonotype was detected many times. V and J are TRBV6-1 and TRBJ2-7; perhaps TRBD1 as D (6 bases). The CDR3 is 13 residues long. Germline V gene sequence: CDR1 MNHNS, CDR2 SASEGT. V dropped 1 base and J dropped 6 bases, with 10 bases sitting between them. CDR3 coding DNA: TGTGCCAGCAGTGAAGGGGGGCCGCCCGAGCAGTACTTC. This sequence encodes CASSEGGPPEQYF.

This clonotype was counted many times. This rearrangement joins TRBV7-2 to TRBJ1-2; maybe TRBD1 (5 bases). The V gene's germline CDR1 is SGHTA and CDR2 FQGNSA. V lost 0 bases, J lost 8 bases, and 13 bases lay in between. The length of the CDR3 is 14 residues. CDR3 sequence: CASSLALGPEGYTF. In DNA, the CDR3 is TGTGCCAGCAGCTTAGCGTTGGGGCCGGAGGGCTACACCTTC.

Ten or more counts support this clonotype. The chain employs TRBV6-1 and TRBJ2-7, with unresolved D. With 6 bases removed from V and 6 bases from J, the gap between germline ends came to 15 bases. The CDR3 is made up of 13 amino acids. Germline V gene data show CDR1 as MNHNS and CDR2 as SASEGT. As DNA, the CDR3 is TGTGCCAGCAGAGAATCGGGTTTTGGCGAGCAGTACGTC. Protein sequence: CASRESGFGEQYV.

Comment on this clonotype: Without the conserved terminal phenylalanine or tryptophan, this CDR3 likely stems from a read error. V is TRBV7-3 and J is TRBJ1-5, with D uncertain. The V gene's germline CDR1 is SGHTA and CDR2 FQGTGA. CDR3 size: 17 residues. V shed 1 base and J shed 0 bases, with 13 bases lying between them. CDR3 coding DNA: TGTGCCAGCAGCTTAAGGGCAGTCTTTAGTAGCAATCAGCCCCAGCATCTT. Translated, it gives CASSLRAVFSSNQPQHL.

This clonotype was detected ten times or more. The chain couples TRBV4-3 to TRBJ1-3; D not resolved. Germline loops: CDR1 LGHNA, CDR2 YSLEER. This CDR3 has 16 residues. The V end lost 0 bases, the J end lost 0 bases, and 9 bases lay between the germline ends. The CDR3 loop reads CASSQEPSSSGNTIYF. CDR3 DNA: TGCGCCAGCAGCCAAGAACCGAGCAGCTCTGGAAACACCATATATTTT.

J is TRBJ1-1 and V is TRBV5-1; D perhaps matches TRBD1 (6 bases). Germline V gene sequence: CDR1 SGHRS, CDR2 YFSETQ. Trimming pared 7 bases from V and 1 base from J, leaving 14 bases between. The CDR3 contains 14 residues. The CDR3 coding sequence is TGCGCCAGCGCCGAACCACAGGGGAACACTGAAGCTTTCTTT. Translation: CASAEPQGNTEAFF.

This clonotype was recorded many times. The CDR3 DNA reads as TGCAGTGCTAGACGGACAGAGACCGGGGAGCTGTTTTTT. Amino acids: CSARRTETGELFF. The chain has TRBV20-1 and TRBJ2-2; D possibly corresponds to TRBD1 (6 bases). CDR3 length: 13 amino acids. The ends were cut back, 2 bases at V and 5 bases at J, with 9 bases in the middle. Germline lookup yields CDR1 DFQATT and CDR2 SNEGSKA (reference sequence).

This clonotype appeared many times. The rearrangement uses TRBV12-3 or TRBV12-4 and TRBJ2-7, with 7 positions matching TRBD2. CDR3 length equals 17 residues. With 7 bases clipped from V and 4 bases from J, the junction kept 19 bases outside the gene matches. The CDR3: CASITCPGLEERYEQYV. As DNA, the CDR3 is TGTGCCAGCATAACGTGCCCAGGACTAGAGGAACGTTACGAGCAGTACGTC.

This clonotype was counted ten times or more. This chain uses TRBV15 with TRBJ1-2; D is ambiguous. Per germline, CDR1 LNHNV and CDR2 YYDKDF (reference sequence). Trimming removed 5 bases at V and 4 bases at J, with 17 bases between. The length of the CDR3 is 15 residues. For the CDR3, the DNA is TGTGCCACCAGCTCCAGGAGGGTCGGCAGCTATGGCTACACCTTC. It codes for CATSSRRVGSYGYTF.

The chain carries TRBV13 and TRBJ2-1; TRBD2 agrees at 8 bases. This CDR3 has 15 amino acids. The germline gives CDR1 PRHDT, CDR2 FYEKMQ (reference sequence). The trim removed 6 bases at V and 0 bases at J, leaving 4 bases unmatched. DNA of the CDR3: TGTGCCAGCAGTGCCAGCGGGGGCTCCTACAATGAGCAGTTCTTC. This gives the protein CASSASGGSYNEQFF.

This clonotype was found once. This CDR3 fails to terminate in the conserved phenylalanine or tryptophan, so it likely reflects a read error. The CDR3 here is CTSSDPRALQETQYS. In DNA, the CDR3 is TGTACCAGCAGTGATCCCCGGGCCTTGCAAGAGACCCAGTACTCC. The chain is built from TRBV2 and TRBJ2-5; D ambiguous. Germline CDR1 and CDR2: SNHLY and FYNNEI. There are 15 residues in the CDR3.

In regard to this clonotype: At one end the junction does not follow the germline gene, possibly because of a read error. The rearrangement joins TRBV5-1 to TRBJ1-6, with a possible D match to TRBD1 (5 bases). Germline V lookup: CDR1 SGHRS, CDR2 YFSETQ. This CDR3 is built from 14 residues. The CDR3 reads CAGSSGRGDSPLHF. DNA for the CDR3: TGCGCCGGCAGCTCCGGACGGGGGGATTCACCCCTCCACTTT.

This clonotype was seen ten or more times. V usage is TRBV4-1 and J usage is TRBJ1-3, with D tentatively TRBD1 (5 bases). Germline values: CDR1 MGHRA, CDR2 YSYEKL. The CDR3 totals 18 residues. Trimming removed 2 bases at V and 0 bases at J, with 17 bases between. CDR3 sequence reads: CASSQLPGRISSGNTIYF. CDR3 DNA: TGCGCCAGCAGCCAACTTCCGGGACGGATTAGCTCTGGAAACACCATATATTTT.

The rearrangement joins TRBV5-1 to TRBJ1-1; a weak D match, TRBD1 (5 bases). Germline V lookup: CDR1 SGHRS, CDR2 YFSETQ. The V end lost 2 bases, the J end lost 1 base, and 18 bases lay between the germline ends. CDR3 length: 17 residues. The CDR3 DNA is TGCGCCAGCAGCTTTAGAGGGGACTGGGCGACGAACACTGAAGCTTTCTTT. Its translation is CASSFRGDWATNTEAFF.